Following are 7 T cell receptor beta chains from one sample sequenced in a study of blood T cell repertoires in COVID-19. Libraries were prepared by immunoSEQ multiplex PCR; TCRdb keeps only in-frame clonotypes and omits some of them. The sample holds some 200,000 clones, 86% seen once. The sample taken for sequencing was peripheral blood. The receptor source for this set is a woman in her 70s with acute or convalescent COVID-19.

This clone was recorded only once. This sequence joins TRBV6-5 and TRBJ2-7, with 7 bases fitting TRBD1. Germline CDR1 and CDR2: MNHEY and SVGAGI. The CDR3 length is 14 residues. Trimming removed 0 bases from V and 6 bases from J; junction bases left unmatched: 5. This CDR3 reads CASSYSRDSTEQYF. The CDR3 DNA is TGTGCCAGCAGTTACTCGAGGGACAGCACCGAGCAGTACTTC.

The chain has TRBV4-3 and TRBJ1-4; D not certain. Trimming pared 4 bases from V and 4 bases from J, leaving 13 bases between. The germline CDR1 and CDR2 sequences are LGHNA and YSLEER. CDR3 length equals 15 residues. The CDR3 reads CASSRGDGYNEKLFF. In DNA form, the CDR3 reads TGCGCCAGCAGCCGAGGCGACGGATATAATGAAAAACTGTTTTTT.

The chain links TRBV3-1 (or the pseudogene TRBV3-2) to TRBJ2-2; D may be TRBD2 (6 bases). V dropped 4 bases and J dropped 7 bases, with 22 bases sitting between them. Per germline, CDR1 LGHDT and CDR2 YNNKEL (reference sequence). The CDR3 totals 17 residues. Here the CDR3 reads CASSPRVRLPTSGELFF. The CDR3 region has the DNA TGTGCCAGCAGCCCAAGAGTGCGATTACCGACTAGCGGGGAGCTGTTTTTT.

The CDR3: CASSPTWTRITYEQYF. The CDR3 DNA sequence: TGCGCCAGCAGCCCGACTTGGACTAGGATTACCTACGAGCAGTACTTC. The rearrangement links TRBV4-1 to TRBJ2-7, with 7 positions matching TRBD2. Per germline, CDR1 MGHRA and CDR2 YSYEKL. The J segment lost 2 bases and the V segment lost 4 bases, leaving 11 bases of the junction unmatched. This CDR3 region has 16 residues.

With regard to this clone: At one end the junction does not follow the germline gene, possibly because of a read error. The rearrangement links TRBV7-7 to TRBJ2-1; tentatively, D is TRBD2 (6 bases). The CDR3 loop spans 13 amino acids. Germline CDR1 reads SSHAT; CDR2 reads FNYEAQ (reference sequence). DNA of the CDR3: TGTGCTAGCAGCTTAGTCGGGGGAGATGAGCAGTTCTTC. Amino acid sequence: CASSLVGGDEQFF.

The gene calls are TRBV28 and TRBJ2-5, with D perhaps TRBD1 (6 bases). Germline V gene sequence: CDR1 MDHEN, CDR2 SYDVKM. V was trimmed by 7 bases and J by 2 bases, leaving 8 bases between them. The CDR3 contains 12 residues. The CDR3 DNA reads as TGTGCCAGCACTCAGGGGCAAGAGACCCAGTACTTC. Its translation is CASTQGQETQYF.

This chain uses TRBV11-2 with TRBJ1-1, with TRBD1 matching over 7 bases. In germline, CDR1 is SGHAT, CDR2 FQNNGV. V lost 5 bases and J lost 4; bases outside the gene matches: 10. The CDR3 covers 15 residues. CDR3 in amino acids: CASSNRGGGATEAFF. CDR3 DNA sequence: TGTGCCAGCAGCAACAGGGGCGGAGGGGCCACTGAAGCTTTCTTT.